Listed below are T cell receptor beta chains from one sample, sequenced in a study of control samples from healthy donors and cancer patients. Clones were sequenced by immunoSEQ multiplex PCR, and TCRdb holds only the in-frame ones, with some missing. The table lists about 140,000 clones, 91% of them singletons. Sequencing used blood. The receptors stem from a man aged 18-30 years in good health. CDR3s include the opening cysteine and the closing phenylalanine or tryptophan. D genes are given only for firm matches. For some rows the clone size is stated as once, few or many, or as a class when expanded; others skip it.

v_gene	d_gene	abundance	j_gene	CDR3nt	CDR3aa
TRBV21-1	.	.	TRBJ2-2	TGTGCCAGCAGCATGGACAGTTCGAACACCGGGGAGCTGTTTTTT	CASSMDSSNTGELFF
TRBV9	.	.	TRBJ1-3	TGTGCCAGCAGCGTAGAGGGTGAATCTGGAAACACCATATATTTT	CASSVEGESGNTIYF
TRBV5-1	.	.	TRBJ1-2	TGCGCCAGCAGCTTGATGTATGAGGATTTGGGCTACACCTTC	CASSLMYEDLGYTF
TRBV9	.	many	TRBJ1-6	TGTGCCAGCAGCGCCTCGGACGGGTATAATTCACCCCTCCACTTT	CASSASDGYNSPLHF
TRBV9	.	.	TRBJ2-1	TGTGCCAGCAGTGAGTCGGAGGGACAGAGTCTCGACAATGAGCAGTTCTTC	CASSESEGQSLDNEQFF
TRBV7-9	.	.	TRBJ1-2	TGTGCCAGCAGCTTAGGACCATACCCGACAGCTAACTATGGCTACACCTTC	CASSLGPYPTANYGYTF
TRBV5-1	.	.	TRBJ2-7	TGCGCCAGCAGCTTGGGTACGGGTGCTCTACGCGAGCAGTACTTC	CASSLGTGALREQYF
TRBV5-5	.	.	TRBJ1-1	TGTGCCAGCAGCTTGGAGGCGGTCCCTTGGGCTTTCTTT	CASSLEAVPWAFF
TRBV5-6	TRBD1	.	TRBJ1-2	TGTGCCAGCAGCGCGGAGGACAGGGTGGTCTATGGCTACACCTTC	CASSAEDRVVYGYTF
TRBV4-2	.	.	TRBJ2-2	TGTGCCAGCAGCCACGAAAACGACCTGAACACCGGGGAGCTGTTTTTT	CASSHENDLNTGELFF
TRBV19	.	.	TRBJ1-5	TGTGCCAGTAGTATGCAGGATAGCAATCAGCCCCAGCATTTT	CASSMQDSNQPQHF
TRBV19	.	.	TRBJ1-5	TGTGCCAGTAGTTTGCAGAGGGACAATCAGCCCCAGCATTTT	CASSLQRDNQPQHF
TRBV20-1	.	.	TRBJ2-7	TGCAGTGCCGAGGGACCCCCCGAGCAGTACTTC	CSAEGPPEQYF
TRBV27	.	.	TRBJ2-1	TGTGCCAGCAGTTCGTGGACCACCGCGGCAAATGAGCAGTTCTTC	CASSSWTTAANEQFF
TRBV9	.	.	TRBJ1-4	TGTGCCAGCAGCTCCTCACTGGGGGCCTCTAATGAAAAACTGTTTTTT	CASSSSLGASNEKLFF
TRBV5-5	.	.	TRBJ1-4	TGTGCCAGCAGGTTGCTCCCGGATAATGAAAAACTGTTTTTT	CASRLLPDNEKLFF
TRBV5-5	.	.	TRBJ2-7	TGTGCCAGCAGCTTGGGAGGAGCTTCCTACGAGCAGTACTTC	CASSLGGASYEQYF
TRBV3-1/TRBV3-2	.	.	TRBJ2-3	TGTGCCAGCAGCCATTGGCAGGAGAAGTATTTT	CASSHWQEKYF
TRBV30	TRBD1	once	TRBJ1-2	TGTGCCTGGATAACCAGGGGGCATGGCTACACCTTC	CAWITRGHGYTF
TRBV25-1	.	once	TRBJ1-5	TGTGCCAGCAGTGACGCGAGGTTCCCCTATCAGCCCCAGCATTTT	CASSDARFPYQPQHF
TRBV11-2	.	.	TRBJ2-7	TGTGCCAGCAGCTTGTCCGGGGCCTACGAGCAGTACTTC	CASSLSGAYEQYF
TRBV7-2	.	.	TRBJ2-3	TGTGCCAGCAGCTTAGTACCTGCCGGGGGCACAGATACGCAGTATTTT	CASSLVPAGGTDTQYF
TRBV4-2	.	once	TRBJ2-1	TGTGCCAGCAGCCAATCTGATGGACGGTACAATGAGCAGTTCTTC	CASSQSDGRYNEQFF
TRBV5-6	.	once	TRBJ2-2	TGTGCCAGCAGCTTGAGGGGGGTAATTACCGGGGAGCTGTTTTTT	CASSLRGVITGELFF
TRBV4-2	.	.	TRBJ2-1	TGTGCCAGCAGCCACTTAGCGAGAAGCTCCTACAATGAGCAGTTCTTC	CASSHLARSSYNEQFF
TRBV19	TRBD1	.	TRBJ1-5	TGTGCCAGTAGTACCGGACAGGGAAGCAATCAGCCCCAGCATTTT	CASSTGQGSNQPQHF
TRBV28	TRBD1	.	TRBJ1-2	TGTGCCAGCAGTTTCCTCAGGGGGCCTGGCTACACCTTC	CASSFLRGPGYTF
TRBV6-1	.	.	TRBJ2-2	TGTGCCAGCAGTGACCGGACTGTCTCGAACACCGGGGAGCTGTTTTTT	CASSDRTVSNTGELFF